The sequence of this T cell receptor beta chain was determined in a study of cytomegalovirus exposure and HLA in healthy donors (dated by TCRdb to the late 2010s). Study-wide context: The 666 repertoires of the first cohort and the roughly 120 validation repertoires were produced on the same platform, according to a later analysis. The study aimed to test whether signatures of past pathogen exposure could be identified by cataloging public T cell receptors. A separate validation cohort of roughly 130 different subjects was used in addition to the roughly 700-subject first cohort. To predict cytomegalovirus infection status, the study combined high-throughput TCR immunosequencing, statistical association of individual TCRs with disease status, and machine learning.

The donors belonged to the validation cohort of 120 subjects, which was separate from the roughly 670-subject first cohort. To note about this clone: Its specific antigen is unknown. Base qualities are not provided; no much larger clone lies one nucleotide away.

Libraries were built with the immunoSEQ multiplex PCR assay. Under the source paper's analysis protocol: A statistical classification framework was built to diagnose cytomegalovirus status from the catalog of TCR beta chain sequences. Drawn from immuneACCESS, this table holds only the in-frame rearrangements with V and J called that TCRdb kept. Clones are partly lost; checked studies trace under half to an unresolved V gene and leave the rest unexplained. From that table come the V and J calls and clone size; the DNA was used to work out D and trimming. In all, the sample holds about 75,000 clones, and approximately 86% of those were seen once. The ten largest clones represent 3% of the sample. CDR1 and CDR2, looked up from the germline V gene, are MNHNS and SASEGT. The CDR3 runs 10 amino acids, cysteine and phenylalanine included. Only the CDR3 part of the read is kept: 30 bases, read in frame from the first base. At the junction V is shortened by 8 bases and J by 2 bases, with 4 bases in between.

Here is what the overall study found, with its caveats: The study gave a list of 150 to 200 TCR beta chains associated with cytomegalovirus. In a later analysis, TCRs clustered in the first cohort were found to also tend to co-occur in the roughly 120 validation repertoires, with approximately 93% of cluster scores above 0. In both the original and validation cohorts, the classifier was reported to diagnose cytomegalovirus status with high specificity and sensitivity. Most TCR sequences were seen in very few donors, while some public TCRs were found in many individuals. In vitro tests confirmed that three of the cytomegalovirus-associated TCR beta chains recognize cytomegalovirus antigens. The authors suggested that the approach could potentially be extended to other disease states and immunological phenotypes. All 120 or so repertoires were used to score co-occurrence in the validation cohort in a later analysis, because that analysis had no HLA typing for the cohort.

Material for sequencing was PBMCs. This chain is built from TRBV6-1 and TRBJ2-7; the D segment cannot be called with confidence. The sequence derives from a man aged 25-40 years in good health and CMV-seronegative. The nucleotide sequence reads TGTGCCAGCCTCGCCTACGAGCAGTACTTC. This codes for CASLAYEQYF.